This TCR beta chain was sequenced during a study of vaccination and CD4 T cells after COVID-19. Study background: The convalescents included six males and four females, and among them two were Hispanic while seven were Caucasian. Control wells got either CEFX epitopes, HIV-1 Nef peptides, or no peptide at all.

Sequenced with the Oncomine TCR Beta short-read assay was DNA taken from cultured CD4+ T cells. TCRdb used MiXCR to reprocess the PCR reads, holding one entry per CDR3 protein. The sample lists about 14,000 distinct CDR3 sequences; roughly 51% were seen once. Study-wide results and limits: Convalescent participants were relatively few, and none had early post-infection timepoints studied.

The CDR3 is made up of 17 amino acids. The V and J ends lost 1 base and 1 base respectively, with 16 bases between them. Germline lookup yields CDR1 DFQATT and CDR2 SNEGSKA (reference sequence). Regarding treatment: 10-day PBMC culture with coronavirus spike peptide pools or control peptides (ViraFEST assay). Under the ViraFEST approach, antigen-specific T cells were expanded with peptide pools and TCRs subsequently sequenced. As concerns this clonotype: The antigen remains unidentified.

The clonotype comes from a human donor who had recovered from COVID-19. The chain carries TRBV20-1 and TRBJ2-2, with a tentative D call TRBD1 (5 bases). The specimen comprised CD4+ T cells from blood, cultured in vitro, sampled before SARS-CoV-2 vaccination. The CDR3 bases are TGCAGTGCTAGAGGGGGTGGGGCAGCCGTGAACACCGGGGAGCTGTTTTTT. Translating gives CSARGGGAAVNTGELFF.